This T cell receptor beta chain was recovered during a study of metastatic and nonmetastatic thyroid tumors. Looking at the study overall: Comparative analysis of repertoires was undertaken across blood and tumor or nodule tissue obtained from malignant and benign thyroid patients.

CDR3 length: 14 residues. The J segment lost 7 bases and the V segment lost 3 bases, leaving 4 bases of the junction unmatched. Per the germline V gene, CDR1 is KGHDR and CDR2 is SFDVKD. Study-wide results and caveats: Within blood and tumor, benign nodules reportedly had significantly lower TCR beta diversity than malignant thyroid tumors did.

Original analysis: The study took CDR3 differences across clinicopathological groups and made a distant-metastasis classifier for papillary thyroid cancer from them. TCRdb ran MiXCR on the PCR reads. The V and J calls and clone size are TCRdb's, not the authors'. The sample carries 91,000 or so clones, roughly an eighth recorded once. Nobody among the patients had been given any treatment before thyroid surgery. This clone occurred many times. The target antigen is unknown. The origin of this receptor is a female donor with papillary thyroid cancer or a benign thyroid nodule (not recorded which). Some clones in this sample may be carry-over from other donors' samples. The chain is built from TRBV24-1 and TRBJ2-2; 7 bases fit TRBD2. The sequencing input was blood. The CDR3 region has the DNA TGTGCCACCAGTGATCGGGGGGAAGGCGGGGAGCTGTTTTTT. Its protein is CATSDRGEGGELFF.